Listed here is a single T cell receptor beta chain. CDR3 length equals 19 residues. V was pared by 5 bases and J by 8 bases, with 19 bases of the junction left unmatched. CDR1 is MDHEN, CDR2 SYDVKM, per germline. Original processing notes: Estimation of nucleated cell counts relied on the amplification of reference gene primers. Clones were sequenced by immunoSEQ multiplex PCR, and TCRdb holds only the in-frame ones, with some missing. For V, J and clone size, that table is used; D and trimming come from the DNA. The sample has approximately 54,000 clones, roughly 84% seen once. The data are from a study of blood T cell repertoires in COVID-19. Study-wide context: Samples came from the United States, Italy and Spain, spanning acute and convalescent COVID-19. Nucleic acid was either cDNA or gDNA, and it came from T cells, B-cell-depleted T cells, or PBMCs.

The chain employs TRBV28 and TRBJ2-1; 12 nucleotides match TRBD2. Sequencing was done on a sample of peripheral blood. The clonotype originates from a man older than 75 with active COVID-19. CDR3 loop: CASSPTGLAGALNVHEQFF. The CDR3 bases are TGTGCCAGCAGTCCAACGGGACTAGCGGGTGCCCTCAATGTCCATGAGCAGTTCTTC.